Each of the 8 T cell receptor beta chains below was sequenced from the same sample in a study of CD8 T cells in ankylosing spondylitis. TCRdb redid the calling of the 5' RACE reads with MiXCR, one entry per CDR3 protein. The data show about 7,000 distinct CDR3 sequences, roughly 2.9% seen once. Input material: blood, either unsorted or a sorted T cell fraction (not recorded which). These TCRs come from a female donor with ankylosing spondylitis or in good health (not recorded which).

Within the sample, this clonotype is medium-sized. The chain's CDR3 is CASSPETGGSGEQFF. CDR3 DNA sequence: TGTGCCAGCAGCCCCGAGACAGGGGGTAGTGGTGAGCAGTTCTTC. The chain uses TRBV9 and TRBJ2-1; 9 positions match TRBD1. The CDR3 has 15 amino acids. The V gene end was trimmed by 4 bases and the J gene end by 9 bases; junction bases not matched to a gene: 11. Germline V gives CDR1 SGDLS, CDR2 YYNGEE.

This clonotype was recorded at least ten times. The rearrangement joins TRBV9 to TRBJ2-3, with D perhaps matching TRBD2 (6 bases). Germline loops: CDR1 SGDLS, CDR2 YYNGEE. Trimming removed 3 bases from V and 2 bases from J, with 16 bases in between. The CDR3 is 16 residues long. CDR3 sequence: CASSGLGEASTDTQYF. The CDR3 nucleotides read TGTGCCAGCAGCGGACTAGGGGAGGCCTCCACAGATACGCAGTATTTT.

This clonotype was seen at least ten times. The gene calls are TRBV9 and TRBJ2-3; TRBD2 aligns across 9 bases. Trimming at V came to 3 bases and at J to 2 bases, leaving 7 bases not matched to a gene. CDR1 is SGDLS and CDR2 is YYNGEE in the germline V gene. The CDR3 totals 16 residues. The CDR3 region has the DNA TGTGCCAGCAGCGGACGGACTAGCGAAGTCACAGATACGCAGTATTTT. It yields the protein CASSGRTSEVTDTQYF. The full variable domain, its missing parts supplied by reference TRBV9 and TRBJ2-3, is DSGVTQTPKHLITATGQRVTLRCSPRSGDLSVYWYQQSLDQGLQFLIQYYNGEERAKGNILERFSAQQFPDLHSELNLSSLELGDSALYFCASSGRTSEVTDTQYFGPGTRLTVL.

At least ten counts were recorded for this clonotype. V is TRBV9 and J is TRBJ1-6, with 7 nucleotides matching TRBD1. V dropped 4 bases and J dropped 10; count of bases not matched to a gene: 11. CDR1 is SGDLS, CDR2 YYNGEE, per germline. The CDR3 runs 15 residues. CDR3 DNA: TGTGCCAGCAGCCCAGGAGGGACAGAGAAGTCACCCCTCCACTTT. Amino acids: CASSPGGTEKSPLHF.

This clonotype was seen many times. The V and J genes are TRBV9 and TRBJ2-1; the D gene is possibly TRBD2 (5 bases). The germline V gene has CDR1 SGDLS and CDR2 YYNGEE. V was trimmed by 7 bases and J by 10 bases, leaving 18 bases between them. This CDR3 has 13 residues. The CDR3 sequence is CASGPGTLYEQFF. CDR3 nucleotide sequence: TGTGCCAGCGGCCCGGGAACCCTATACGAGCAGTTCTTC.

This clonotype is medium-sized by share. The chain employs TRBV9 and TRBJ2-3; possibly TRBD1 for D (5 bases). The germline CDR1 and CDR2 sequences are SGDLS and YYNGEE. The CDR3 loop spans 16 amino acids. V gave up 0 bases and J gave up 2 bases, with 13 bases separating them. The CDR3 region is CASSVVGDSFTDTQYF. In DNA, the CDR3 is TGTGCCAGCAGCGTAGTGGGTGACAGTTTCACAGATACGCAGTATTTT.

This clonotype was detected once. This chain connects TRBV5-2 to TRBJ2-1. TRBV5-2 is a pseudogene segment. CDR3 length: 13 amino acids. CDR3 in amino acids: CACRQHKCNEQFF. As DNA, the CDR3 is TGTGCCTGCAGGCAGCACAAGTGCAATGAGCAGTTCTTC.

This clonotype appeared many times. As DNA, the CDR3 is TGTGCCAGCAGCCCAATTAGCGGGTCCTACGAGCAGTACTTC. It is translated as CASSPISGSYEQYF. The rearrangement joins TRBV9 to TRBJ2-7, with 7 bases aligning to TRBD2. The J segment lost 1 base and the V segment lost 4 bases, leaving 5 bases of the junction unmatched. CDR1 and CDR2 from the germline V gene are SGDLS and YYNGEE. The CDR3 is 14 amino acids.